The 10 T cell receptor beta chains presented below share a single source sample, sequenced in a study of Graves' ophthalmopathy and Graves' hyperthyroidism. Using RNA transcripts, the TCR beta CDR3 regions were amplified. Amplification began with first-round RT-PCR using HTBI primers, then second-round multiplex PCR was performed. TCRdb reprocessed the multiplex PCR reads via MiXCR and lists one record per CDR3 protein. Of almost 750,000 distinct CDR3 sequences listed, 40% are singletons. Specimen: peripheral blood. All receptors derive from an adult man with Graves' ophthalmopathy.

This clonotype appeared many times. V usage is TRBV10-3 and J usage is TRBJ2-7; 16 bases map to TRBD2. Germline CDR1 and CDR2: ENHRY and SYGVKD. V lost 6 bases and J lost 3; bases outside the gene matches: 11. CDR3 length equals 18 residues. CDR3 sequence: CAISGTSGRANILYEQYF. The CDR3 DNA reads TGTGCCATCAGCGGGACTAGCGGGAGGGCCAATATTCTCTACGAGCAGTACTTC.

The genes are TRBV2 and TRBJ2-7; 9 bases fit TRBD1. Germline V gives CDR1 SNHLY, CDR2 FYNNEI. V was pared by 7 bases and J by 2 bases, with 6 bases of the junction left unmatched. The CDR3 loop spans 14 amino acids. CDR3 residues: CASKEGTGPYEQYF. CDR3 bases: TGTGCCAGCAAGGAAGGGACAGGGCCCTACGAGCAGTACTTC. Complete variable domain (other parts from reference TRBV2 and TRBJ2-7): EPEVTQTPSHQVTQMGQEVILRCVPISNHLYFYWYRQILGQKVEFLVSFYNNEISEKSEIFDDQFSVERPDGSNFTLKIRSTKLEDSAMYFCASKEGTGPYEQYFGPGTRLTVT.

This clonotype was recorded many times. This chain connects TRBV7-2 to TRBJ1-4; TRBD1 matches 7 bases. The CDR3 runs 15 residues. The germline V gene encodes CDR1 SGHTA and CDR2 FQGNSA. Germline trimming cut 3 bases from V and 12 bases from J; bases unmatched to any gene: 13. The CDR3 nucleotides read TGTGCCAGCAGCTTGGTCACGGGACAGTTCCACCAACTGTTTTTT. This gives the protein CASSLVTGQFHQLFF.

This clonotype was observed a few times. The chain is built from TRBV19 and TRBJ2-7, with D perhaps TRBD2 (6 bases). The V gene's germline CDR1 is LNHDA and CDR2 SQIVND (reference sequence). The CDR3 is 13 residues long. The V gene lost 9 bases and the J gene lost 8 bases, with 20 bases spanning the gap. CDR3 sequence (DNA): TGTGCCAGCACCACCGGGACTTCTACAAAGCAGTACTTC. Its translation is CASTTGTSTKQYF. The complete variable domain, with remaining parts taken from reference TRBV19 and TRBJ2-7, reads DGGITQSPKYLFRKEGQNVTLSCEQNLNHDAMYWYRQDPGQGLRLIYYSQIVNDFQKGDIAEGYSVSREKKESFPLTVTSAQKNPTAFYLCASTTGTSTKQYFGPGTRLTVT.

The chain is built from TRBV7-8 and TRBJ2-7, with a tentative D call TRBD1 (6 bases). The CDR3 spans 18 residues. Looked up from germline, CDR1 is SGHVS and CDR2 is FQNEAQ. Trimming shortened V by 2 bases and J by 3 bases, and 23 bases separated the two germline ends. In DNA, the CDR3 is TGTGCCAGCAGCTTAACATCTCCCCGAGGGGGATTGGGCTACGAGCAGTACTTC. Protein sequence: CASSLTSPRGGLGYEQYF.

This clonotype was seen only a few times. This chain joins TRBV20-1 and TRBJ2-7, with unresolved D. The CDR3 is 14 amino acids. The V end was cut by 0 bases, the J end by 1 base, with 10 bases between. Germline CDR1 is DFQATT and CDR2 is SNEGSKA (reference sequence). CDR3 amino acids: CSARDRRLSYEQYF. The CDR3 DNA reads as TGCAGTGCTAGAGATAGGCGGCTTTCCTACGAGCAGTACTTC.

V gene TRBV2 combines with J gene TRBJ1-5; D possibly corresponds to TRBD1 (5 bases). CDR1 SNHLY and CDR2 FYNNEI come from the germline V gene. The CDR3 totals 14 residues. V lost 5 bases and J lost 7, with 15 bases in between. The CDR3 spells CASSPRGWGQPQHF. The CDR3 DNA reads TGTGCCAGCAGTCCGAGGGGCTGGGGGCAGCCCCAGCATTTT.

The chain is built from TRBV24-1 and TRBJ2-7, with 8 bases that match TRBD1. The V segment lost 5 bases and the J segment 0 bases; nucleotides outside the gene matches: 5. This CDR3 comprises 15 residues. The germline V gene has CDR1 KGHDR and CDR2 SFDVKD. CDR3 bases: TGTGCCACCAGTGCGGGACAGGAGACCTCCTACGAGCAGTACTTC. It is translated as CATSAGQETSYEQYF.

With regard to this clonotype: This could be a read error, since a much larger clone is one nucleotide away. V is TRBV2 and J is TRBJ2-7; the match to TRBD2 covers 9 bases. V trimming: 10 bases; J trimming: 2 bases; junction bases outside the gene matches: 9. The germline V gene has CDR1 SNHLY and CDR2 FYNNEI. The CDR3 covers 14 residues. The CDR3, as DNA: TGTGCCACCAAAGGACTAGCGAGTACCTACGAGCAGTACTTC. This codes for CATKGLASTYEQYF. The variable domain in full, completed from reference TRBV2 and TRBJ2-7, reads EPEVTQTPSHQVTQMGQEVILRCVPISNHLYFYWYRQILGQKVEFLVSFYNNEISEKSEIFDDQFSVERPDGSNFTLKIRSTKLEDSAMYFCATKGLASTYEQYFGPGTRLTVT.

This clonotype was seen only once. The chain uses TRBV7-9 and TRBJ1-5; D is unresolved. Between the trimmed V and J ends, which lost 4 bases and 11 bases, there was a span of 21 bases. The CDR3 totals 15 residues. Germline CDR1 SEHNR, CDR2 FQNEAQ (reference sequence). The DNA for the CDR3 is TGTGCCAGCAGCTCCGTATCTAGCGGTTCCGGGGCCCAGCATTTT. Protein product: CASSSVSSGSGAQHF.